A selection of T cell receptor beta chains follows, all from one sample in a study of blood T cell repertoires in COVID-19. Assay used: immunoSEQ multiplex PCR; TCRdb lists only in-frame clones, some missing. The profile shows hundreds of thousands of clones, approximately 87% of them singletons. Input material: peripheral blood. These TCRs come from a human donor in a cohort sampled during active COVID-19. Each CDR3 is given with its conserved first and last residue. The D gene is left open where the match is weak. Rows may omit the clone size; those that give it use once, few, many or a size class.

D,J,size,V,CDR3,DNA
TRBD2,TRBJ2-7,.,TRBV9,CASSPGTSGIQSVYEQYF,TGTGCCAGCAGCCCCGGGACTAGCGGAATTCAGAGCGTCTACGAGCAGTACTTC
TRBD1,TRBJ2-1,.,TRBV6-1,CASSEDRGFEQFF,TGTGCCAGCAGTGAAGACAGGGGATTTGAGCAGTTCTTC
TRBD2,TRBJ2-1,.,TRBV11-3,CASSLGRLAGVTEQFF,TGTGCCAGCAGCTTAGGCCGACTAGCGGGAGTAACTGAGCAGTTCTTC
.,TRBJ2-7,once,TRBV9,CASSGRQNSYEQYF,TGTGCCAGCAGCGGGAGACAGAACTCCTACGAGCAGTACTTC
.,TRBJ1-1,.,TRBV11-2,CASSFSGAQNTEAFF,TGTGCCAGCAGCTTTTCAGGCGCTCAGAACACTGAAGCTTTCTTT
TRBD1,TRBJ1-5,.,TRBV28,CASSSHRGMHF,TGTGCCAGCAGTTCCCACAGGGGCATGCATTTT
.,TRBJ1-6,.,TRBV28,CASSHNRVRNSPLHF,TGTGCCAGCAGCCACAACAGGGTCCGGAATTCACCCCTCCACTTT
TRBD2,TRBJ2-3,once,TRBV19,CASSIQRLLAGTDTQYF,TGTGCCAGTAGTATCCAACGGTTACTAGCGGGGACAGATACGCAGTATTTT
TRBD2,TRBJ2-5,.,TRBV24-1,CATSDPSGGQETQYF,TGTGCCACCAGTGACCCTAGCGGGGGGCAAGAGACCCAGTACTTC
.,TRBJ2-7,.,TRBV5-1,CASSSYTGYYEQYF,TGCGCCAGCAGCTCTTATACAGGGTACTACGAGCAGTACTTC
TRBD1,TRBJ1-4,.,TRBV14,CASSHQRDSLRKLFF,TGTGCCAGCAGCCACCAACGGGACAGCCTTCGAAAACTGTTTTTT
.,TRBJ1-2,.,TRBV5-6,CASSLSGRGNYGYTF,TGTGCCAGCAGCTTGTCAGGACGGGGTAACTATGGCTACACCTTC
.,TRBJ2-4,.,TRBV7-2,CASSLAYYYGNIQYF,TGTGCCAGCAGCTTAGCCTATTACTACGGGAACATTCAGTACTTC
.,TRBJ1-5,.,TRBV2,CASSGQANQPQHF,TGTGCCAGCAGTGGACAGGCCAATCAGCCCCAGCATTTT
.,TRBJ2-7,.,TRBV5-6,CASSPTTEGRIDEQYF,TGTGCCAGCAGCCCAACTACCGAAGGTCGTATCGACGAGCAGTACTTC
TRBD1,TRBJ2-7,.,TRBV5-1,CASSLAPGQAYEQYF,TGCGCCAGCAGCTTAGCACCAGGACAGGCCTACGAGCAGTACTTC
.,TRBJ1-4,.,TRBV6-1,CASSEVQGLGEKLFF,TGTGCCAGCAGTGAAGTTCAGGGGTTGGGGGAAAAACTGTTTTTT
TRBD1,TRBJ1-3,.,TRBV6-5,CASSLGTGAGNTIYF,TGTGCCAGCAGTTTAGGGACAGGGGCCGGAAACACCATATATTTT
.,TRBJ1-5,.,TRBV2,CASSANDQPQHF,TGTGCCAGCAGCGCTAATGATCAGCCCCAGCATTTT
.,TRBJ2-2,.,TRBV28,CASSFFSSPSTGELFF,TGTGCCAGCAGTTTCTTCTCGAGCCCGAGCACCGGGGAGCTGTTTTTT
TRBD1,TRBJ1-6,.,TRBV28,CASGDRGGSPLHF,TGTGCCAGCGGGGACAGGGGAGGTTCACCCCTCCACTTT
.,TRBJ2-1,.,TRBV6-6,CASSPVNEQFF,TGTGCCAGCAGCCCTGTCAATGAGCAGTTCTTC
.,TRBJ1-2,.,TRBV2,CASIRTGERRYGYTF,TGTGCCAGCATCCGAACGGGGGAGAGGCGCTATGGCTACACCTTC
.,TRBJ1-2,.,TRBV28,CATTRSGFGYTF,TGTGCCACCACACGGTCGGGGTTTGGCTACACCTTC
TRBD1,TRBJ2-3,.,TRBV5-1,CASSPDRGTADTQYF,TGCGCCAGCAGTCCCGACAGGGGTACGGCAGATACGCAGTATTTT
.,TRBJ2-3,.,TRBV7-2,CASSYQGWSDTQYF,TGTGCCAGCAGCTATCAGGGGTGGTCAGATACGCAGTATTTT
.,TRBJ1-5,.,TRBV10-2,CASSLSGARAGSAQPQHF,TGCGCCAGCAGTTTGTCCGGAGCTCGGGCAGGGTCGGCCCAGCCCCAGCATTTT
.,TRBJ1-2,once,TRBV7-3,CASSLVPGSSYGYTF,TGTGCCAGCAGCTTAGTCCCTGGCAGTTCCTATGGCTACACCTTC
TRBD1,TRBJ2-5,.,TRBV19,CASRRTDRTGSGQETQYF,TGTGCCAGTAGAAGAACTGATCGGACAGGGTCGGGCCAAGAGACCCAGTACTTC
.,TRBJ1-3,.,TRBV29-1,CSVALAGNTIYF,TGCAGCGTTGCCTTAGCTGGAAACACCATATATTTT
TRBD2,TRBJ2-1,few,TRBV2,CASSVRGAGLSYNEQFF,TGTGCCAGCAGTGTGAGGGGAGCGGGACTCTCCTACAATGAGCAGTTCTTC
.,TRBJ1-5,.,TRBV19,CASSIKAGSQPQHF,TGTGCCAGTAGTATAAAAGCGGGAAGCCAGCCCCAGCATTTT
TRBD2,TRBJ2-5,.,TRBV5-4,CASSSNIRLASGKETQYF,TGTGCCAGCAGCTCGAACATCCGACTCGCTAGCGGCAAAGAGACCCAGTACTTC
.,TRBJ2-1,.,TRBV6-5,CASSYYGDGLGNEQFF,TGTGCCAGCAGTTACTATGGAGATGGTCTAGGCAATGAGCAGTTCTTC
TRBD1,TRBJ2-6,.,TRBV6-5,CASSYYRGLGANVLTF,TGTGCCAGCAGTTACTACAGGGGGCTGGGGGCCAACGTCCTGACTTTC
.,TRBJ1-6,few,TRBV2,CASSDRWRGQSPLHF,TGTGCCAGCAGTGATCGGTGGCGGGGCCAATCACCCCTCCACTTT
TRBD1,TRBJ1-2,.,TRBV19,CASRGTENYGYTF,TGTGCCAGTAGAGGGACAGAGAACTATGGCTACACCTTC
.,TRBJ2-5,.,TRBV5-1,CASSPRFGPDPRGKETQYF,TGCGCCAGCAGCCCCAGGTTCGGTCCAGATCCAAGAGGGAAAGAGACCCAGTACTTC
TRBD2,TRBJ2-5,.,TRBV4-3,CASSQDPAGAQETQYF,TGCGCCAGCAGCCAAGATCCAGCGGGGGCTCAAGAGACCCAGTACTTC
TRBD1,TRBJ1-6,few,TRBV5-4,CASSKEVRTGDSPLHF,TGTGCCAGCAGCAAGGAGGTTCGGACAGGGGACTCACCCCTCCACTTT
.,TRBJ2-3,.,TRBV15,CATSRAQGGGIRADTQYF,TGTGCCACCAGCAGAGCTCAAGGGGGGGGTATCCGGGCAGATACGCAGTATTTT
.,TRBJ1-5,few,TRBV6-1,CASSEARAKEPQHF,TGTGCCAGCAGTGAAGCCAGGGCCAAGGAGCCCCAGCATTTT
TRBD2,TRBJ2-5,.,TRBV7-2,CASSSLTSVETQYF,TGTGCCAGCAGCTCACTGACTAGCGTGGAGACCCAGTACTTC
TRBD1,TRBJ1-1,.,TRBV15,CATSRDAWGQRNTEAFF,TGTGCCACCAGCAGAGATGCGTGGGGACAGAGAAACACTGAAGCTTTCTTT
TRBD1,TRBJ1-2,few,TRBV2,CASTDRGLNYGYTF,TGTGCCAGCACCGACAGGGGTCTTAACTATGGCTACACCTTC
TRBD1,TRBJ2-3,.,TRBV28,CASSSLGDRVSPSTDTQYF,TGTGCCAGCAGTTCTCTTGGGGACAGGGTAAGCCCCAGCACAGATACGCAGTATTTT
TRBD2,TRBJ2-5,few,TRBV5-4,CASSHGLAGDETQYF,TGTGCCAGCAGCCACGGACTAGCGGGGGACGAGACCCAGTACTTC
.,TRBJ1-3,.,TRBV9,CASSADDTGGNTIYF,TGTGCCAGCAGCGCCGACGACACAGGGGGAAACACCATATATTTT
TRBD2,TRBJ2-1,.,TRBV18,CASSPNSGLAGTNEQFF,TGTGCCAGCTCACCAAACTCAGGACTAGCGGGGACCAATGAGCAGTTCTTC
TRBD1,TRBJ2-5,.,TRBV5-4,CASSPPGQGLYQETQYF,TGTGCCAGCAGCCCACCGGGACAGGGCCTGTACCAAGAGACCCAGTACTTC
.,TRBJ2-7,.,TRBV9,CASSVAGGIEQYF,TGTGCCAGCAGCGTAGCTGGAGGGATCGAGCAGTACTTC
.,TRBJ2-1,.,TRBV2,CASSERNEQFF,TGTGCCAGCAGTGAGCGTAATGAGCAGTTCTTC
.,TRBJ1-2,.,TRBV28,CASRVGGMGGYTF,TGTGCCAGCAGAGTGGGGGGGATGGGTGGCTACACCTTC
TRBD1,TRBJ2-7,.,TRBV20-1,CSASGTADYEQYF,TGCAGTGCTAGTGGGACAGCCGACTACGAGCAGTACTTC
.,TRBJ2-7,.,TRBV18,CASSPGPALGSYEQYF,TGTGCCAGCTCACCAGGCCCCGCCCTTGGCTCCTACGAGCAGTACTTC
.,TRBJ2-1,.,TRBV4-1,CASSPLVYNEQFF,TGCGCCAGCAGCCCACTAGTCTACAATGAGCAGTTCTTC
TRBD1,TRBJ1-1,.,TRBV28,CASRTETGGGTEAFF,TGTGCCAGCAGAACCGAAACAGGGGGCGGTACTGAAGCTTTCTTT
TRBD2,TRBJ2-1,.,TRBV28,CASSLFLRASGSNNEQFF,TGTGCCAGCAGTTTATTTCTCCGGGCTAGCGGGAGTAACAATGAGCAGTTCTTC